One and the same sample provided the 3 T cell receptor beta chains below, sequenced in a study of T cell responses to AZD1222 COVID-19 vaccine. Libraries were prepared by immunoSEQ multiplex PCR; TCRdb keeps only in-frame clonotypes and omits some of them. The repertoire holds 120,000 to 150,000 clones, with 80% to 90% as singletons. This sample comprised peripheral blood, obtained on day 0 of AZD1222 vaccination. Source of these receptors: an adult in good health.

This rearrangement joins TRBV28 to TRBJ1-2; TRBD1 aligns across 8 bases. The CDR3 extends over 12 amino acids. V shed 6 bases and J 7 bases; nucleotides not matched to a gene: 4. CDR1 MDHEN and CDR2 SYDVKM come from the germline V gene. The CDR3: CASRRTGPGYTF. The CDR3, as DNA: TGTGCCAGCAGACGGACAGGGCCTGGCTACACCTTC.

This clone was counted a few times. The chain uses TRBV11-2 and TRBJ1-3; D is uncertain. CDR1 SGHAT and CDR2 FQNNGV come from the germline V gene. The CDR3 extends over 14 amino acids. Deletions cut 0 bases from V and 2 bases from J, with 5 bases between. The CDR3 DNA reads TGTGCCAGCAGCTTAGACGGGACTGGAAACACCATATATTTT. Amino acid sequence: CASSLDGTGNTIYF.

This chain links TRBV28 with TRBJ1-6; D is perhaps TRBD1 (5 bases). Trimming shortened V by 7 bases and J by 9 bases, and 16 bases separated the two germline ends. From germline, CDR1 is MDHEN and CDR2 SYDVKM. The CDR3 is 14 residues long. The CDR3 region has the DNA TGTGCCAGCACGCCTATGGGTAGGGGTTCACCCCTCCACTTT. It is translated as CASTPMGRGSPLHF.